This TCR beta chain was captured by sequencing in a study of blood T cell repertoires in COVID-19. Looking at the study overall: The United States, Italy and Spain provided the acute and convalescent COVID-19 samples.

The CDR3 spans 14 residues. Trimming left V 0 bases short and J 8 bases short, with 14 bases between. Germline CDR1 reads SGHRS; CDR2 reads YFSETQ. Original analysis: Using reference gene primer amplification, nucleated cell counts were estimated. Repertoires were generated with immunoSEQ multiplex PCR, while TCRdb's copy carries only in-frame clones and drops some. V, J and clone size are those of that table, while D and trimming were read from the DNA. The sample shows 330,000 or so clones, around nine tenths of them seen only once. This TCR was sampled from a woman aged 55 to 70 with COVID-19, enrolled during active disease. The V call is TRBV5-1, the J call TRBJ1-2; possibly TRBD1 for D (6 bases). The sequencing sample was made of peripheral blood. CDR3 coding DNA: TGCGCCAGCAGCTTGGTTACAGGGTCGGAGGGCTACACCTTC. It specifies CASSLVTGSEGYTF.